Shown below are 31 T cell receptor beta chains from a single sample sequenced in a study of chemoradiotherapy in HPV16-positive cancers. Assay: immunoSEQ multiplex PCR; the TCRdb copy retains only in-frame clones and omits some. The repertoire holds about 32,000 clones, with roughly nine tenths as singletons. The sample was blood, taken from a patient who underwent chemoradiotherapy. These receptors were obtained from a human donor with HPV-associated anogenital cancer.

The chain joins TRBV6-6 to TRBJ2-1; D perhaps matches TRBD2 (7 bases). V lost 8 bases to trimming and J lost 6 bases, with 14 bases between them. The length of the CDR3 is 13 residues. Germline V CDR1 and CDR2: MNHNY, SVGAGI (reference sequence). CDR3 nucleotide sequence: TGTGCCAGCGGCGGGGGCTCGGGCAATGAGCAGTTCTTC. This translates into CASGGGSGNEQFF.

The V and J genes are TRBV7-2 and TRBJ1-1; D is undetermined. Per germline, CDR1 SGHTA and CDR2 FQGNSA. The CDR3 runs to 15 residues. The ends were cut back, 1 base at V and 3 bases at J, with 12 bases in the middle. For the CDR3, the DNA is TGTGCCAGCAGCTTAGACTGGGGTTCGGACACTGAAGCTTTCTTT. This gives the protein CASSLDWGSDTEAFF.

The chain links TRBV29-1 to TRBJ2-5; perhaps TRBD2 as D (5 bases). This CDR3 is built from 10 residues. V lost 8 bases to trimming and J lost 5 bases, with 9 bases between them. Germline V gene data show CDR1 as SQVTM and CDR2 as ANQGSEA. In DNA, the CDR3 is TGCAGCCTTAGAGGGGAGACCCAGTACTTC. Residues: CSLRGETQYF.

CDR3 region: CASVAAGGYGYTF. Here the CDR3 DNA reads TGTGCCAGCGTAGCTGCCGGGGGATATGGCTACACCTTC. The rearrangement links TRBV7-9 to TRBJ1-2; TRBD1 might be the D (5 bases). Germline CDR1 reads SEHNR; CDR2 reads FQNEAQ (reference sequence). The CDR3 is made up of 13 amino acids. V was pared by 8 bases and J by 5 bases, with 15 bases between.

This clone was seen a single time. J is TRBJ2-1 and V is TRBV9; 8 bases line up with TRBD2. The germline V gene has CDR1 SGDLS and CDR2 YYNGEE. The CDR3 loop spans 13 amino acids. The J segment lost 8 bases and the V segment lost 2 bases, leaving 3 bases of the junction unmatched. In DNA, the CDR3 is TGTGCCAGCAGCGTTAGCGGGATCTATGAGCAGTTCTTC. Its translation is CASSVSGIYEQFF.

This sequence joins TRBV21-1 and TRBJ2-3. TRBV21-1 is listed as a pseudogene. The CDR3 has 17 residues. DNA for the CDR3: TGTGCCAGCAGCATCCGAGGGGGACTTCACCCCCCCGATACGCAGTATTTT. Protein: CASSIRGGLHPPDTQYF.

This clone was picked up one time. This chain links TRBV15 with TRBJ1-5; tentative D call: TRBD1 (5 bases). The CDR3 runs 16 residues. V dropped 0 bases and J dropped 7 bases, with 16 bases sitting between them. CDR1 and CDR2 (germline): LNHNV, YYDKDF (reference sequence). The CDR3 region has the DNA TGTGCCACCAGCAGAGATAAGGCGGGGGAGGGACAGCCCCAGCATTTT. It codes for CATSRDKAGEGQPQHF.

The chain carries TRBV6-4 and TRBJ2-1; D is perhaps TRBD1 (5 bases). Germline V lookup: CDR1 MRHNA, CDR2 SNTAGT. The CDR3 runs 12 residues. V lost 5 bases and J 4 bases, leaving 6 bases between the germline ends. The CDR3 DNA reads as TGTGCCAGCAGTAGGGGATACAATGAGCAGTTCTTC. This codes for CASSRGYNEQFF.

The chain joins TRBV5-1 to TRBJ1-5; 7 positions agree with TRBD1. Per the germline V gene, CDR1 is SGHRS and CDR2 is YFSETQ. The CDR3 is 16 residues long. The V gene end was trimmed by 0 bases and the J gene end by 3 bases; junction bases not matched to a gene: 6. The CDR3 spells CASSLDETGANQPQHF. CDR3 bases: TGCGCCAGCAGCTTGGACGAAACAGGGGCCAATCAGCCCCAGCATTTT.

The J gene is TRBJ1-1, the V gene TRBV30; the match to TRBD1 covers 7 bases. This CDR3 has 14 residues. The trim removed 4 bases at V and 4 bases at J, leaving 9 bases unmatched. Germline V gives CDR1 GTSNPN, CDR2 SVGIG (reference sequence). The CDR3 DNA reads as TGTGCCTGGACGAGGGGGCAAGGTTCCACTGAAGCTTTCTTT. This encodes CAWTRGQGSTEAFF. The variable domain in full, completed from reference TRBV30 and TRBJ1-1, reads SQTIHQWPATLVQPVGSPLSLECTVEGTSNPNLYWYRQAAGRGLQLLFYSVGIGQISSEVPQNLSASRPQDRQFILSSKKLLLSDSGFYLCAWTRGQGSTEAFFGQGTRLTVV.

This chain uses TRBV27 with TRBJ2-7, with 8 bases that match TRBD1. Per germline, CDR1 MNHEY and CDR2 SMNVEV (reference sequence). The junction had 10 bases not matched to a gene; V was cut back by 5 bases and J by 7 bases. There are 14 residues in the CDR3. The CDR3 protein is CASSPTTGTGEQYF. CDR3 nucleotides: TGTGCCAGCAGTCCAACGACCGGGACAGGTGAGCAGTACTTC.

The rearrangement links TRBV19 to TRBJ1-1; D remains unclear. Germline assignment: CDR1 LNHDA and CDR2 SQIVND (reference sequence). The CDR3 spans 16 residues. V gave up 0 bases and J gave up 0 bases, with 11 bases separating them. The chain's CDR3 is CASSIDPSPLNTEAFF. CDR3 DNA sequence: TGTGCCAGTAGTATAGATCCCTCCCCGTTGAACACTGAAGCTTTCTTT.

The rearrangement links TRBV7-2 to TRBJ2-3; 10 bases are shared with TRBD2. Trimming took 5 bases from V and 2 from J; bases not matched to a gene: 4. Germline V gene lookup returns CDR1 SGHTA and CDR2 FQGNSA. This CDR3 has 15 residues. CDR3 nucleotides: TGTGCCAGCAGCGGTAGCGGGGGGACCACAGATACGCAGTATTTT. Protein: CASSGSGGTTDTQYF.

The rearrangement links TRBV11-2 to TRBJ1-3; D possibly corresponds to TRBD1 (6 bases). In germline, CDR1 is SGHAT, CDR2 FQNNGV. The germline V and J ends were trimmed by 1 base and 0 bases, with 13 bases remaining between them. The CDR3 spans 17 residues. CDR3 nucleotides: TGTGCCAGCAGCTTAGTAACAGGGTGGATCTCTGGAAACACCATATATTTT. The encoded protein is CASSLVTGWISGNTIYF.

V gene TRBV9 combines with J gene TRBJ2-3, with 10 bases fitting TRBD2. CDR1 is SGDLS and CDR2 is YYNGEE in the germline V gene. This CDR3 region has 16 residues. V was clipped by 4 bases and J by 4 bases; unmatched bases: 9. In DNA form, the CDR3 reads TGTGCCAGCAGCATACAGCGGGGGGGCCGCGCAGATACGCAGTATTTT. Its translation is CASSIQRGGRADTQYF.

The chain joins TRBV5-1 to TRBJ2-3; D may be TRBD1 (5 bases). This CDR3 has 14 amino acids. V lost 0 bases and J lost 4, with 9 bases in between. Germline values: CDR1 SGHRS, CDR2 YFSETQ. For the CDR3, the DNA is TGCGCCAGCAGCTTGGAAGGGGCGGCAGATACGCAGTATTTT. Translation gives CASSLEGAADTQYF.

The J gene is TRBJ2-1, the V gene TRBV6-5; TRBD1 might be the D (6 bases). The V end was cut by 7 bases, the J end by 5 bases, with 15 bases between. The germline V gene encodes CDR1 MNHEY and CDR2 SVGAGI. This CDR3 is built from 14 residues. The CDR3 here is CASKEGTPNNEQFF. In nucleotides, the CDR3 is TGTGCCAGCAAAGAGGGGACACCTAACAATGAGCAGTTCTTC.

This clone has a single count. The chain is built from TRBV9 and TRBJ1-2; D is unclear. The germline V gene has CDR1 SGDLS and CDR2 YYNGEE. The CDR3 runs to 14 residues. V was trimmed by 0 bases and J by 2 bases, leaving 8 bases between them. The CDR3: CASSVAPRNYGYTF. The CDR3 DNA sequence: TGTGCCAGCAGCGTAGCGCCAAGGAACTATGGCTACACCTTC.

The rearrangement joins TRBV5-4 to TRBJ2-1; 9 nucleotides agree with TRBD2. V gave up 5 bases and J gave up 1 base; unmatched junction bases: 7. The germline CDR1 and CDR2 sequences are SGHNT and YYREEE (reference sequence). The CDR3 covers 16 residues. The CDR3 sequence: CASSRAGGESYNEQFF. The CDR3 nucleotides read TGTGCCAGCAGTAGAGCGGGGGGCGAATCCTACAATGAGCAGTTCTTC.

The chain has TRBV28 and TRBJ1-2, with a possible D match to TRBD1 (6 bases). V shed 10 bases and J shed 4 bases, with 16 bases lying between them. The CDR3 totals 13 residues. Germline values: CDR1 MDHEN, CDR2 SYDVKM. CDR3 residues: CAIGDTRSYGYTF. The CDR3 region has the DNA TGTGCCATAGGGGACACACGGTCCTATGGCTACACCTTC.

The J gene is TRBJ2-5, the V gene TRBV7-2, with 9 bases identical to TRBD2. V gave up 0 bases and J gave up 2 bases; unmatched junction bases: 4. This CDR3 comprises 16 residues. From germline, CDR1 is SGHTA and CDR2 FQGNSA. The CDR3 spells CASSLAGSGGQETQYF. The CDR3 DNA sequence: TGTGCCAGCAGCTTAGCGGGTAGCGGGGGTCAAGAGACCCAGTACTTC.

The chain joins TRBV14 to TRBJ2-7; D is uncertain. The germline V gene has CDR1 SGHDN and CDR2 FVKESK. V was pared by 0 bases and J by 13 bases, with 13 bases between. CDR3 length: 12 amino acids. The CDR3 coding sequence is TGTGCCAGCAGCCAAGAAACACGGTTGTTCTACTTC. Amino acid sequence: CASSQETRLFYF.

The rearrangement joins TRBV7-2 to TRBJ1-1; 7 nucleotides agree with TRBD1. The CDR3 spans 16 residues. Trimming at V came to 5 bases and at J to 11 bases, leaving 20 bases not matched to a gene. In germline, CDR1 is SGHTA, CDR2 FQGNSA. The CDR3 DNA is TGTGCCAGCAGCCCCAAAGGCACAGGGGCTATGTTTGGGGCTTTCTTT. Residues: CASSPKGTGAMFGAFF.

The chain employs TRBV19 and TRBJ1-1, with D uncertain. The germline gives CDR1 LNHDA, CDR2 SQIVND (reference sequence). The V end was cut by 4 bases, the J end by 1 base, with 7 bases between. CDR3 size: 13 residues. The CDR3 DNA follows: TGTGCCAGTAGTAATCACCAGAACACTGAAGCTTTCTTT. This sequence encodes CASSNHQNTEAFF.

The chain employs TRBV4-1 and TRBJ2-1, with no clear D. The germline V gene encodes CDR1 MGHRA and CDR2 YSYEKL. CDR3 length equals 16 residues. V lost 3 bases and J 6 bases, leaving 18 bases between the germline ends. The CDR3 loop is CASSQKFPVSGNEQFF. CDR3 nucleotide sequence: TGCGCCAGCAGCCAGAAGTTCCCCGTCTCCGGCAATGAGCAGTTCTTC.

This clone was picked up one time. The rearrangement uses TRBV19 and TRBJ2-7, with D tentatively TRBD2 (5 bases). Trimming removed 4 bases from V and 4 bases from J, with 17 bases in between. Germline-derived CDR1 and CDR2 are LNHDA and SQIVND (reference sequence). The CDR3 contains 15 residues. Here the CDR3 DNA reads TGTGCCAGTAGTACCTGGATCGGAGGTTTTTACGAGCAGTACTTC. Translated: CASSTWIGGFYEQYF.

This chain joins TRBV7-8 and TRBJ1-2, with D possibly being TRBD1 (5 bases). The CDR3 length is 14 residues. Germline CDR1 SGHVS, CDR2 FQNEAQ. Trimming shortened V by 0 bases and J by 10 bases, and 15 bases separated the two germline ends. CDR3: CASSLAEGRDHYTF. The CDR3 DNA sequence: TGTGCCAGCAGCTTAGCAGAGGGGAGGGACCACTACACCTTC.

The chain uses TRBV16 and TRBJ1-1; D uncertain. Trimming removed 2 bases at V and 5 bases at J, with 9 bases between. The germline gives CDR1 KGHSY, CDR2 FQNENV. CDR3 length: 13 residues. CDR3 DNA: TGTGCCAGCAGCCAAAAAGTTAGGACTGAAGCTTTCTTT. Translation: CASSQKVRTEAFF.

The rearrangement joins TRBV10-3 to TRBJ1-6; a weak D match, TRBD1 (6 bases). CDR1 is ENHRY and CDR2 is SYGVKD in the germline V gene. The length of the CDR3 is 14 residues. Trimming took off 6 bases at V and 9 bases at J, with 15 bases between the two ends. CDR3 nucleotides: TGTGCCATCAGCGCAGAGGGGGGAAGTTCACCCCTCCACTTT. Protein product: CAISAEGGSSPLHF.

The chain carries TRBV7-9 and TRBJ2-7, with 7 bases aligning to TRBD2. Germline V gene data show CDR1 as SEHNR and CDR2 as FQNEAQ (reference sequence). The ends lost 2 bases at V and 3 bases at J; junction bases unmatched: 4. CDR3 length: 14 amino acids. The chain's CDR3 is CASSLSGTNYEQYF. For the CDR3, the DNA is TGTGCCAGCAGCTTATCGGGGACTAACTACGAGCAGTACTTC.

The gene calls are TRBV7-9 and TRBJ2-5; perhaps TRBD1 as D (8 bases). This CDR3 spans 18 amino acids. Trimming removed 5 bases from V and 2 bases from J, with 24 bases in between. In germline, CDR1 is SEHNR, CDR2 FQNEAQ (reference sequence). CDR3 sequence reads: CASSLRPLVQGGQETQYF. For the CDR3, the DNA is TGTGCCAGCAGCCTCCGGCCCCTTGTACAGGGGGGGCAAGAGACCCAGTACTTC.